This TCR beta chain was profiled in a study of beta chain features in type 1 diabetes. General study points: The study found moderately but significantly shorter TCRB CDR3s in all four CD4+ subsets of Type 1 diabetes patients.

The authors sorted CD4+ naive, central memory, regulatory and stem cell-like memory cells via CD45RO/CCR7/CD25/CD127/CD95/CD27. Sorting gave populations that all exceeded 95% purity. This clone was counted ten times or more. The antigen is not known. Trimming removed 5 bases at V and 0 bases at J, with 13 bases between. The CDR3 is made up of 15 amino acids. Germline-derived CDR1 and CDR2 are SGHTA and FQGNSA. Every bit of the isolated RNA underwent reverse transcription, so sequencing read expressed TCRB transcripts. Libraries were prepared by immunoSEQ multiplex PCR; TCRdb keeps only in-frame clonotypes and omits some of them. The sample yields roughly 160,000 clones, approximately 8.4% seen once.

The chain is built from TRBV7-2 and TRBJ1-2; D gene ambiguous. Sequencing used central memory CD4+ T cells from blood. The TCR originated in a man younger than 35 with type 1 diabetes. The CDR3 reads CASSGPRVSNYGYTF. The CDR3 coding sequence is TGTGCCAGCAGCGGTCCCCGGGTATCTAACTATGGCTACACCTTC.